These T cell receptor beta chains were read from a single sample in a study of T cells after yellow fever vaccination. TCRdb re-derived calls from the 5' RACE reads in MiXCR, one entry per CDR3 protein. This table holds approximately 600,000 distinct CDR3 sequences, roughly an eighth found once. The source was PBMCs, collected on the day of the yellow fever booster vaccination. All receptors derive from a man aged 25-45 years who received the YFV17D yellow fever vaccine. Both conserved end residues are part of each CDR3. The D gene is left open where the match is weak. Clone sizes are given selectively: once, few, many, or a class where the clone is expanded.

J gene	D gene	V gene	clone size	CDR3 DNA	CDR3 protein
TRBJ2-1	TRBD2	TRBV10-2	.	TGCGCCAGCAGTGCGACGGGACTAGCGGGGGGGGAGCAGTTCTTC	CASSATGLAGGEQFF
TRBJ1-6	TRBD1	TRBV9	few	TGTGCCAGCACCTCAGGGGGTTCCAATTCACCCCTCCACTTT	CASTSGGSNSPLHF
TRBJ1-2	.	TRBV20-1	few	TGCAGTGCTACCGGGGGATCCTATGGCTACACCTTC	CSATGGSYGYTF
TRBJ2-2	.	TRBV29-1	few	TGCAGCGTTGAAGATCGGGTCAGGGGAACCGGGGAGCTGTTTTTT	CSVEDRVRGTGELFF
TRBJ2-3	TRBD2	TRBV27	.	TGTGCCAGCACAAGCGGGAGGGCCAGAGATACGCAGTATTTT	CASTSGRARDTQYF
TRBJ2-1	TRBD1	TRBV29-1	.	TGCAGCGTTGTGGGACAGGGGTACAATGAGCAGTTCTTC	CSVVGQGYNEQFF
TRBJ2-5	TRBD1	TRBV5-1	.	TGCGCCAGCAGCCAGGACAGGGCGAAGACCCAGTACTTC	CASSQDRAKTQYF
TRBJ2-6	.	TRBV21-1	.	TGTGCCAGCAGCAAAGAGAGGAATAGCGGGAGAAATGTCTCTGGGGCCAACGTCCTGACTTTC	CASSKERNSGRNVSGANVLTF
TRBJ2-7	.	TRBV20-1	few	TGCAGTGCTAGCGACGGGGGCCGCGACGAGCAGTACTTC	CSASDGGRDEQYF
TRBJ2-3	.	TRBV19	.	TGTGCCAGTAGTATAGAGGGTTTAGGCTCCACGCAGTATTTT	CASSIEGLGSTQYF
TRBJ2-3	TRBD1	TRBV12-3/TRBV12-4	.	TGTGCCAGCAGTCCCCCGGGACAGGGGATTGCGGATACGCAGTATTTT	CASSPPGQGIADTQYF
TRBJ2-5	.	TRBV20-1	.	TGCAGTGCTAGAGATACTTTAGACTCCCAAGAGACCCAGTACTTC	CSARDTLDSQETQYF
TRBJ2-2	TRBD2	TRBV4-3	.	TGCGCCAGCAGCCAAGAGCCGCCTCATACTAGCGTGAACACCGGGGAGCTGTTTTTT	CASSQEPPHTSVNTGELFF
TRBJ2-6	TRBD2	TRBV3-1	.	TGTGCCAGCAGCCCGGGGACTAGCGGAAGCGGTGGGGCCAACGTCCTGACTTTC	CASSPGTSGSGGANVLTF
TRBJ2-2	TRBD1	TRBV7-7	few	TGTGCCAGCAGCTTAGAAGACAGGGAATCCGGGGAGCTGTTTTTT	CASSLEDRESGELFF
TRBJ2-1	.	TRBV6-5	.	TGTGCCAGCAGTTACTCCCCGTATGGGGGAAACCCCTACAATGAGCAGTTCTTC	CASSYSPYGGNPYNEQFF
TRBJ2-5	.	TRBV9	.	TGTGCCAGCAGCGTGGGTTCAGCAAGCTCTCAGGAGACCCAGTACTTC	CASSVGSASSQETQYF
TRBJ1-2	.	TRBV23-1	.	TGCGGCGCCGTACTGGGGGGAGCTAACTATGGCTACACCTTC	CGAVLGGANYGYTF
TRBJ1-1	.	TRBV14	few	TGTGCCAGCAGCCCACGGACAGCCCGAAACACTGAAGCTTTCTTT	CASSPRTARNTEAFF
TRBJ2-3	.	TRBV24-1	few	TGTGCCACCCCGGGTAGCGCACCACAACATACGCAGTATTTT	CATPGSAPQHTQYF
TRBJ2-7	.	TRBV7-2	.	TGTGCCAGCAGCTCCGGGACCTTGGGGGAGCAGTACTTC	CASSSGTLGEQYF
TRBJ2-5	.	TRBV7-7	few	TGTGCCAGCAGCAGAAATCGGGAGAGAGATGAGACCCAGTACTTC	CASSRNRERDETQYF
TRBJ2-1	.	TRBV9	few	TGTGCCAGCAGTACTTCTGGGACTTGGATGTTGAATGAGCAGTTCTTC	CASSTSGTWMLNEQFF
TRBJ2-5	TRBD2	TRBV7-9	few	TGTGCCAGCAGCTTAGCGGAAGCGGGACCAGAGACCCAGTACTTC	CASSLAEAGPETQYF
TRBJ1-3	TRBD1	TRBV27	.	TGTGCCAGCAGTATTCTCCCTCCCTCCGGGACAGAGATTGGAAACACCATATATTTT	CASSILPPSGTEIGNTIYF
TRBJ2-2	TRBD1	TRBV12-3/TRBV12-4	.	TGTGCCAGCAGTTTGGGACAGTCCGGGGAGCTGTTTTTT	CASSLGQSGELFF
TRBJ2-1	.	TRBV5-5	.	TGTGCCAGCAGCCTGAGAGCTGGGCTCATCAATGAGCAGTTCTTC	CASSLRAGLINEQFF
TRBJ2-3	.	TRBV19	few	TGTGCCAGTAGGCCTCCAGGGATCGTATCTGGGGATACGCAGTATTTT	CASRPPGIVSGDTQYF